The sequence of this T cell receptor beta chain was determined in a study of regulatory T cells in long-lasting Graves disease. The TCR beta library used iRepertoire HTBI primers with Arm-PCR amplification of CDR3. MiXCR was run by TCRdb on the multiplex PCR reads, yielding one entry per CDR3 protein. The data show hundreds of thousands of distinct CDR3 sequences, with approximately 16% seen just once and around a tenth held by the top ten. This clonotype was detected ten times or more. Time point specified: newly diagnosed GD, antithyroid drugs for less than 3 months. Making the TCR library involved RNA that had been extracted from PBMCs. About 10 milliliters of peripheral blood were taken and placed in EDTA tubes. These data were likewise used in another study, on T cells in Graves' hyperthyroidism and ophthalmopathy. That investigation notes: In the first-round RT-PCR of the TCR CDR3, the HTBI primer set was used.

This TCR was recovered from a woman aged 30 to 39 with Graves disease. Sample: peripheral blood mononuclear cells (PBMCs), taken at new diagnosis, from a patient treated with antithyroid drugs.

CDR3 in DNA: TGTGCCAGCAGTGAAGACAGGAGCCGCACAGATACGCAGTATTTT. Its translation is CASSEDRSRTDTQYF. The chain combines TRBV2 with TRBJ2-3, with a tentative D call TRBD1 (5 bases). The CDR3 loop spans 15 amino acids. Looked up from germline, CDR1 is SNHLY and CDR2 is FYNNEI. V dropped 1 base and J dropped 1 base, with 9 bases sitting between them.